The T cell receptor beta chain described here comes from a study of metastatic and nonmetastatic thyroid tumors. The wider study: Repertoires from malignant and benign thyroid patients were compared across blood and tumor or nodule tissue.

Overall study results and limits: Within blood and tumor, benign nodules reportedly had significantly lower TCR beta diversity than malignant thyroid tumors did.

As processed by the authors: Between-group CDR3 differences, defined by clinicopathological status, yielded a distant-metastasis classifier for papillary thyroid cancer. TCRdb re-called the PCR reads through MiXCR. TCRdb assigned the V and J calls; the authors' analysis was not used. The profile shows 39,000 or so clones, 40% to 55% of them singletons. No treatment had been given to any patient before thyroid surgery. Germline V gene sequence: CDR1 SNHLY, CDR2 FYNNEI. The V gene lost 9 bases and the J gene lost 3 bases, with 17 bases spanning the gap. CDR3 length: 14 amino acids. Details on this clone: Its antigen is still unknown.

The receptor comes from a male donor with papillary thyroid cancer or a benign thyroid nodule (not recorded which). Some clones in this sample may be carry-over from other donors' samples. Sequenced input: tumor tissue. The chain couples TRBV2 to TRBJ2-5; no clear D. CDR3 sequence reads: CARRGGQSKETQYF. CDR3 DNA: TGTGCCAGGAGAGGTGGGCAATCAAAAGAGACCCAGTACTTC. Filled out from reference TRBV2 and TRBJ2-5, the complete variable domain reads EPEVTQTPSHQVTQMGQEVILRCVPISNHLYFYWYRQILGQKVEFLVSFYNNEISEKSEIFDDQFSVERPDGSNFTLKIRSTKLEDSAMYFCARRGGQSKETQYFGPGTRLLVL.